A single sample is the source of the 20 T cell receptor beta chains below, sequenced in a study of T cell repertoires in cytomegalovirus infection. TCRdb re-called the reads through MiXCR, storing one row per CDR3 protein. This table holds hundreds of thousands of distinct CDR3 sequences, roughly 30% found once. The sequencing sample was made of PBMCs. Receptors originate from a human donor in good health (CMV status not recorded). Some clones in this sample may be carry-over from other donors' samples.

A word on this clonotype: A read error may account for a junction end that differs from germline. V and J are TRBV28 and TRBJ1-5; D ambiguous. There are 17 residues in the CDR3. The V gene's germline CDR1 is MDHEN and CDR2 SYDVKM. The CDR3, as DNA: TGTGCCAGCAGTTTAAATCAGGCTCCGTATAGCAATCAGCCCCAGAATTTT. Protein: CASSLNQAPYSNQPQNF.

Only a few counts were recorded for this clonotype. The chain uses TRBV29-1 and TRBJ1-1; D is uncertain. Per germline, CDR1 SQVTM and CDR2 ANQGSEA. Trimming stripped 4 bases from V and 0 bases from J, with 6 bases between. This CDR3 has 12 residues. The CDR3 DNA reads as TGCAGCGTTGTCGTAATGAACACTGAAGCTTTCTTT. It translates to CSVVVMNTEAFF.

This clonotype appeared a few times. As DNA, the CDR3 is TGTGCCAGCAGCCAAGCAGGGGGAAACACCATATATTTT. Translation gives CASSQAGGNTIYF. V usage is TRBV14 and J usage is TRBJ1-3; TRBD1 might be the D (5 bases). This CDR3 has 13 amino acids. Between the trimmed V and J ends, which lost 1 base and 4 bases, there was a span of 5 bases. CDR1 is SGHDN and CDR2 is FVKESK in the germline V gene.

V is TRBV27 and J is TRBJ2-3; D could derive from TRBD1 or TRBD2 (5 bases each). Germline CDR1 MNHEY, CDR2 SMNVEV (reference sequence). The CDR3 has 15 residues. V was cut by 8 bases and J by 1 base, with 16 bases left in between. The CDR3 DNA sequence: TGTGCCAGCCGAGGAACGGGACGTCGCACAGATACGCAGTATTTT. This sequence encodes CASRGTGRRTDTQYF.

This clonotype has only a few counts. The rearrangement links TRBV6-1 to TRBJ2-1; D is tentatively TRBD1 or TRBD2 (6 bases each). V gave up 4 bases and J gave up 10 bases, with 17 bases separating them. From germline, CDR1 is MNHNS and CDR2 SASEGT. This CDR3 is 14 amino acids long. The CDR3 coding sequence is TGTGCCAGCAGTGGAGGGGGGCCGAGGAGGGAGCAGTTCTTC. Amino acids: CASSGGGPRREQFF.

The chain links TRBV5-6 to TRBJ2-3; D remains ambiguous. V was pared by 1 base and J by 4 bases, with 16 bases between. CDR3 size: 16 residues. From germline, CDR1 is SGHDT and CDR2 YYEEEE. CDR3 DNA: TGTGCCAGCAGCTTGATAGACCTTAGGCCGGCAGATACGCAGTATTTT. This encodes CASSLIDLRPADTQYF.

V usage is TRBV5-1 and J usage is TRBJ2-3; 8 nucleotides agree with TRBD1. CDR1 is SGHRS, CDR2 YFSETQ, per germline. Trimming removed 4 bases from V and 2 bases from J; junction bases left unmatched: 6. The CDR3 sequence is 15 residues long. The CDR3 protein is CASSTGQAATDTQYF. In nucleotides, the CDR3 is TGCGCCAGCAGCACGGGACAGGCCGCCACAGATACGCAGTATTTT.

V usage is TRBV15 and J usage is TRBJ2-3; D possibly corresponds to TRBD1 (5 bases). Germline loops: CDR1 LNHNV, CDR2 YYDKDF (reference sequence). The CDR3 totals 16 residues. Deletions cut 0 bases from V and 4 bases from J, with 14 bases between. Here the CDR3 DNA reads TGTGCCACCAGCAGAGATCCGACAGCTCCCCCAGATACGCAGTATTTT. Translating gives CATSRDPTAPPDTQYF. Variable domain in full (rest from reference TRBV15 and TRBJ2-3): DAMVIQNPRYQVTQFGKPVTLSCSQTLNHNVMYWYQQKSSQAPKLLFHYYDKDFNNEADTPDNFQSRRPNTSFCFLDIRSPGLGDTAMYLCATSRDPTAPPDTQYFGPGTRLTVL.

With respect to this clonotype: Mismatch with germline at one junction end may stem from a read error. The chain has TRBV11-2 and TRBJ2-7; TRBD1 is a possible D gene (6 bases). The CDR3 sequence is 16 residues long. Looked up from germline, CDR1 is SGHAT and CDR2 is FQNNGV. The CDR3 loop is CASILAWGRRSYEQYF. The CDR3 nucleotides read TGTGCCAGCATCTTAGCATGGGGGCGTCGCTCCTACGAGCAGTACTTC.

This clonotype was found a few times. The chain joins TRBV4-1 to TRBJ2-5, with 10 positions matching TRBD2. CDR3 size: 14 residues. V dropped 3 bases and J dropped 3; count of bases not matched to a gene: 1. Germline CDR1 reads MGHRA; CDR2 reads YSYEKL. The CDR3 DNA reads as TGCGCCAGCAGCCATGGACTAGCGGAAGAGACCCAGTACTTC. The encoded protein is CASSHGLAEETQYF.

This clonotype occurred once. This may be a read error: a much more frequent sequence differs by one nucleotide. A read error is likely, as this CDR3 ends without the conserved phenylalanine or tryptophan. The chain links TRBV7-2 to TRBJ1-3, with D possibly being TRBD1 (6 bases). Germline V gene sequence: CDR1 SGHTA, CDR2 FQGNSA. This CDR3 has 14 residues. V was trimmed by 6 bases and J by 2 bases, leaving 11 bases between them. The CDR3 region is CASRTNRAGNTIYL. The CDR3 DNA reads TGTGCCAGCAGAACCAACAGGGCTGGAAACACCATATATTTA.

As for this clonotype: A junction end diverges from the germline sequence, so it may reflect a read error. The CDR3 is CASRLPGTRRDNEQFF. The DNA for the CDR3 is TGTGCCAGCAGACTGCCAGGGACTAGGAGGGACAATGAGCAGTTCTTC. The chain recombines TRBV4-1 with TRBJ2-1, with TRBD2 matching 8 bases. The CDR3 covers 16 residues. Per the germline V gene, CDR1 is MGHRA and CDR2 is YSYEKL.

This clonotype appeared once. This sequence joins TRBV7-3 and TRBJ2-7; the match to TRBD1 covers 9 bases. The trim removed 8 bases at V and 7 bases at J, leaving 15 bases unmatched. Germline V gene sequence: CDR1 SGHTA, CDR2 FQGTGA. The CDR3 runs to 15 residues. The CDR3 is CASGWGPGQGYEQYF. CDR3 coding DNA: TGTGCCAGCGGCTGGGGTCCGGGACAGGGCTATGAGCAGTACTTC.

This chain uses TRBV4-1 with TRBJ2-7; D tentatively fits TRBD1 or TRBD2 (5 bases each). Between the trimmed V and J ends, which lost 0 bases and 3 bases, there was a span of 15 bases. Germline V gives CDR1 MGHRA, CDR2 YSYEKL. The CDR3 has 16 amino acids. CDR3: CASSQDSDTGDYEQYF. In DNA form, the CDR3 reads TGCGCCAGCAGCCAAGATTCGGACACCGGGGACTACGAGCAGTACTTC.

This clonotype was recorded many times. This chain uses TRBV24-1 with TRBJ1-2; a weak D match, TRBD1 (6 bases). CDR1 is KGHDR and CDR2 is SFDVKD in the germline V gene. The germline V and J ends were trimmed by 3 bases and 6 bases, with 13 bases remaining between them. CDR3 length: 14 amino acids. CDR3: CATSDPTGLHGYTF. For the CDR3, the DNA is TGTGCCACCAGTGATCCAACAGGGCTTCATGGCTACACCTTC.

This clonotype appeared a single time. In DNA, the CDR3 is TGTGCCACCAGGGGGTCGCGAAATTCACCCCTCCACTTT. Its translation: CATRGSRNSPLHF. This rearrangement joins TRBV15 to TRBJ1-6; D unresolved. Between the trimmed V and J ends, which lost 6 bases and 7 bases, there was a span of 10 bases. Germline V gene sequence: CDR1 LNHNV, CDR2 YYDKDF (reference sequence). The CDR3 loop spans 13 amino acids.

The chain carries TRBV5-5 and TRBJ2-5, with 10 bases aligning to TRBD1. The CDR3 has 15 residues. Germline V lookup: CDR1 SGHKS, CDR2 YYEKEE (reference sequence). The V gene end was trimmed by 2 bases and the J gene end by 5 bases; junction bases not matched to a gene: 6. This CDR3 is CASSFLRTGGETQYF. For the CDR3, the DNA is TGTGCCAGCAGCTTTCTCCGGACAGGGGGGGAGACCCAGTACTTC.

This clonotype was recorded once. The rearrangement links TRBV5-6 to TRBJ2-3, with D maybe TRBD2 (6 bases). V lost 4 bases and J lost 4, with 13 bases in between. The CDR3 extends over 14 amino acids. Germline V gene lookup returns CDR1 SGHDT and CDR2 YYEEEE. CDR3 sequence reads: CASSDGGSADTQYF. CDR3 bases: TGTGCCAGCAGCGATGGAGGGTCGGCAGATACGCAGTATTTT.

The chain employs TRBV30 and TRBJ1-2; no clear D gene. Between the trimmed V and J ends, which lost 0 bases and 5 bases, there was a span of 7 bases. CDR3 length: 12 residues. Per germline, CDR1 GTSNPN and CDR2 SVGIG (reference sequence). In DNA, the CDR3 is TGTGCCTGGAGTGTACTTGAGTATGGCTACACCTTC. This sequence encodes CAWSVLEYGYTF. Complete variable domain (other parts from reference TRBV30 and TRBJ1-2): SQTIHQWPATLVQPVGSPLSLECTVEGTSNPNLYWYRQAAGRGLQLLFYSVGIGQISSEVPQNLSASRPQDRQFILSSKKLLLSDSGFYLCAWSVLEYGYTFGSGTRLTVV.

The sample holds a few counts of this clonotype. The chain joins TRBV6-2 or TRBV6-3 to TRBJ2-3, with 9 positions matching TRBD2. From germline, CDR1 is MNHEY and CDR2 SVGEGT. CDR3 length: 13 residues. V lost 6 bases and J lost 4; bases outside the gene matches: 2. CDR3 bases: TGTGCCAGCAGACTAGCGGGCGCAGATACGCAGTATTTT. Protein: CASRLAGADTQYF.